This T cell receptor (beta chain) was obtained from a study of blood T cell repertoires in COVID-19. The study recruited people aged 18 to 89 years across around 23 US areas. Per germline, CDR1 LNHNV and CDR2 YYDKDF (reference sequence). The CDR3 contains 14 residues. V lost 6 bases to trimming and J lost 6 bases; unmatched junction nucleotides: 8. Here immunoSEQ multiplex PCR was the method, and the copy in TCRdb shows in-frame clones only, minus some. The sample shows 210,000 or so clones, around 82% of them seen only once. Sequenced material: PBMCs or T cells enriched from blood (not recorded which). The source of this sequence is a woman between 45 and 65 years old who had been exposed to COVID-19. V is TRBV15 and J is TRBJ1-5; the match to TRBD1 covers 7 bases. The CDR3 here is CATSSGTVGQPQHF. The DNA for the CDR3 is TGTGCCACCAGTTCCGGGACAGTTGGTCAGCCCCAGCATTTT.